What follows are 3 T cell receptor beta chains derived from one specimen sequenced in a study of blood T cell repertoires in COVID-19. The table came from immunoSEQ multiplex PCR; TCRdb's copy has only in-frame clones and leaves some out. Seen here are 65,000 to 80,000 clones, 90% observed once, and the top ten hold roughly a tenth. The specimen sequenced was peripheral blood. The receptors originated from a human donor in a cohort sampled during active COVID-19.

V gene TRBV16 combines with J gene TRBJ2-1, with a tentative D call TRBD2 (7 bases). This CDR3 has 13 residues. CDR1 and CDR2 from the germline V gene are KGHSY and FQNENV. V was pared by 1 base and J by 13 bases, with 14 bases between. In nucleotides, the CDR3 is TGTGCCAGCAGCCAATTCGGAGGGGGGGATCAGTTCTTC. Translation gives CASSQFGGGDQFF.

The CDR3 reads CASSLLAGARDEQFF. CDR3 DNA sequence: TGTGCCAGCAGTTTATTAGCGGGAGCTCGGGATGAGCAGTTCTTC. This sequence joins TRBV27 and TRBJ2-1; 9 nucleotides align to TRBD2. V gave up 1 base and J gave up 8 bases; unmatched junction bases: 6. Germline V lookup: CDR1 MNHEY, CDR2 SMNVEV (reference sequence). The CDR3 sequence is 15 residues long.

The rearrangement uses TRBV19 and TRBJ2-5, with D perhaps TRBD2 (5 bases). CDR1 and CDR2 from the germline V gene are LNHDA and SQIVND (reference sequence). CDR3 length: 13 amino acids. The V end lost 5 bases, the J end lost 1 base, and 8 bases lay between the germline ends. The chain's CDR3 is CASSAGFQETQYF. CDR3 in DNA: TGTGCCAGTAGTGCGGGTTTCCAAGAGACCCAGTACTTC. The full variable domain, completed using reference TRBV19 and TRBJ2-5, is DGGITQSPKYLFRKEGQNVTLSCEQNLNHDAMYWYRQDPGQGLRLIYYSQIVNDFQKGDIAEGYSVSREKKESFPLTVTSAQKNPTAFYLCASSAGFQETQYFGPGTRLLVL.